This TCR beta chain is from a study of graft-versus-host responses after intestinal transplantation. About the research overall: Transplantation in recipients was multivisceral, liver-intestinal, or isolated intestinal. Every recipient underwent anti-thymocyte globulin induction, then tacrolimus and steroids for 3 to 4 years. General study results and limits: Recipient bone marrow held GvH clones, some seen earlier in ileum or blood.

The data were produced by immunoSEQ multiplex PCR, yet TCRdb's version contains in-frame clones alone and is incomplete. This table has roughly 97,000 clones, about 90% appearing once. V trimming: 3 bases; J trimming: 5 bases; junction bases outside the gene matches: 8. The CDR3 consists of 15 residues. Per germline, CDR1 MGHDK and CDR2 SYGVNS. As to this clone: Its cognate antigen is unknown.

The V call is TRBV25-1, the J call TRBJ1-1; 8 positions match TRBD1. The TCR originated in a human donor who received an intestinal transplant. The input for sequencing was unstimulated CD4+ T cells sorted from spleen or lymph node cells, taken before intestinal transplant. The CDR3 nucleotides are TGTGCCAGCAGTGATCAGGGGGCTAGACGAACTGAAGCTTTCTTT. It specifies CASSDQGARRTEAFF.